These 21 T cell receptor beta chains share one sample of origin, sequenced in a study of blood T cell repertoires in COVID-19. Assay used: immunoSEQ multiplex PCR; TCRdb lists only in-frame clones, some missing. In the table there are about 50,000 clones, 84% of which are singletons. The source material was peripheral blood. These receptors were collected from a human donor in a cohort sampled during active COVID-19.

The chain joins TRBV27 to TRBJ2-2, with TRBD1 matching 7 bases. Trimming took 3 bases from V and 7 from J; bases not matched to a gene: 11. Germline lookup yields CDR1 MNHEY and CDR2 SMNVEV (reference sequence). CDR3 length: 16 residues. CDR3 in DNA: TGTGCCAGCAGTTTTATAATGAGGGGGCGGAGCGGGGAGCTGTTTTTT. It is translated as CASSFIMRGRSGELFF.

In DNA form, the CDR3 reads TGTGCCAGCAGAAGGACAGGAAATCAGCCCCAGCATTTT. Translated, it gives CASRRTGNQPQHF. V usage is TRBV6-5 and J usage is TRBJ1-5; 7 nucleotides match TRBD1. V was pared by 6 bases and J by 4 bases, with 3 bases of the junction left unmatched. This CDR3 has 13 amino acids. Germline values: CDR1 MNHEY, CDR2 SVGAGI.

As DNA, the CDR3 is TGTGCCAGCAGTTACAGAGGGACAGGGGGCTACGAGCAGTACTTC. Protein: CASSYRGTGGYEQYF. This sequence joins TRBV6-5 and TRBJ2-7; 11 nucleotides line up with TRBD1. The V segment lost 2 bases and the J segment 3 bases; nucleotides outside the gene matches: 3. CDR1 is MNHEY, CDR2 SVGAGI, per germline. The CDR3 length is 15 residues.

This sequence joins TRBV3-1 (or the pseudogene TRBV3-2) and TRBJ1-3, with 7 bases that match TRBD1. CDR3 length equals 14 residues. V shed 1 base, J shed 10 bases, and the junction held 7 bases outside the gene matches. CDR1 and CDR2 (germline): LGHDT, YNNKEL (reference sequence). This CDR3 is CASSQGTGRETIYF. CDR3 nucleotide sequence: TGTGCCAGCAGCCAAGGGACAGGACGAGAGACCATATATTTT.

This chain uses TRBV19 with TRBJ2-3; 8 bases align to TRBD2. The CDR3 has 14 residues. Trimming took 10 bases from V and 1 from J; bases not matched to a gene: 7. Germline V gene data show CDR1 as LNHDA and CDR2 as SQIVND (reference sequence). In DNA form, the CDR3 reads TGTGCCACCTCAGAACTAGCGGGCACAGATACGCAGTATTTT. Its translation is CATSELAGTDTQYF.

The V and J genes are TRBV30 and TRBJ1-5; D is perhaps TRBD1 (6 bases). CDR1 and CDR2 (germline): GTSNPN, SVGIG (reference sequence). Trimming removed 0 bases at V and 4 bases at J, with 13 bases between. The CDR3 covers 15 residues. CDR3 amino acids: CAWSVPGTRNQPQHF. DNA of the CDR3: TGTGCCTGGAGTGTACCCGGGACACGGAATCAGCCCCAGCATTTT.

The chain combines TRBV30 with TRBJ1-1; TRBD1 might be the D (5 bases). Per germline, CDR1 GTSNPN and CDR2 SVGIG (reference sequence). There are 12 residues in the CDR3. The ends were cut back, 2 bases at V and 7 bases at J, with 11 bases in the middle. The CDR3 is CAWSSRGGEAFF. CDR3 in DNA: TGTGCCTGGAGTTCACGGGGGGGTGAAGCTTTCTTT. The entire variable domain, with the rest obtained from reference TRBV30 and TRBJ1-1, is as follows: SQTIHQWPATLVQPVGSPLSLECTVEGTSNPNLYWYRQAAGRGLQLLFYSVGIGQISSEVPQNLSASRPQDRQFILSSKKLLLSDSGFYLCAWSSRGGEAFFGQGTRLTVV.

This chain links TRBV19 with TRBJ1-3; TRBD1 aligns across 8 bases. V trimming: 5 bases; J trimming: 4 bases; junction bases outside the gene matches: 10. Per the germline V gene, CDR1 is LNHDA and CDR2 is SQIVND (reference sequence). The CDR3 runs to 16 residues. CDR3 DNA: TGTGCCAGTAGTGCTGACAGGGGAAGAGGAGGAAACACCATATATTTT. It yields the protein CASSADRGRGGNTIYF.

This clone occurred once. This chain links TRBV5-6 with TRBJ1-2; TRBD1 matches at 9 bases. CDR1 and CDR2 from the germline V gene are SGHDT and YYEEEE. V lost 3 bases, J lost 7 bases, and 10 bases stayed unmatched. The CDR3 extends over 15 amino acids. CDR3 sequence reads: CASSSRDRASSGYTF. The CDR3 DNA reads as TGTGCCAGCAGCTCCCGGGACAGGGCCTCTAGTGGCTACACCTTC.

The rearrangement joins TRBV12-3 or TRBV12-4 to TRBJ2-2; unclear D gene. Between the trimmed V and J ends, which lost 3 bases and 5 bases, there was a span of 7 bases. The CDR3 totals 13 residues. This chain's CDR3 is CASSFLRTGELFF. The CDR3 nucleotides are TGTGCCAGCAGTTTCTTGAGAACCGGGGAGCTGTTTTTT.

This chain connects TRBV5-5 to TRBJ1-6; 7 positions agree with TRBD1. V was clipped by 2 bases and J by 9 bases; unmatched bases: 11. The CDR3 sequence is 16 residues long. CDR1 and CDR2 (germline): SGHKS, YYEKEE (reference sequence). CDR3 region: CASSLTGGQAGSPLHF. The CDR3 nucleotides are TGTGCCAGCAGCTTAACAGGCGGACAGGCGGGTTCACCCCTCCACTTT.

The J gene is TRBJ1-5, the V gene TRBV6-5; D not resolved. V gave up 6 bases and J gave up 3 bases, with 9 bases separating them. CDR1 MNHEY and CDR2 SVGAGI come from the germline V gene. The CDR3 is 13 amino acids. Written as DNA, the CDR3 is TGTGCCAGCAGCGGACTGGCCAATCAGCCCCAGCATTTT. Translation gives CASSGLANQPQHF.

The chain employs TRBV7-2 and TRBJ2-1; D gene uncertain. Trimming cost V 4 bases and J 1 base, with 5 bases left between them. Germline V gives CDR1 SGHTA, CDR2 FQGNSA. The CDR3 is made up of 13 amino acids. CDR3 coding DNA: TGTGCCAGCAGCTCCAGGTCCTACAATGAGCAGTTCTTC. It codes for CASSSRSYNEQFF.

This clone was observed a single time. This sequence joins TRBV5-4 and TRBJ2-2; the match to TRBD2 covers 10 bases. CDR1 SGHNT and CDR2 YYREEE come from the germline V gene (reference sequence). V shed 3 bases and J 5 bases; nucleotides not matched to a gene: 10. The CDR3 loop spans 17 amino acids. CDR3 loop: CASSSASGRARTGELFF. DNA for the CDR3: TGTGCCAGCAGCTCCGCCAGCGGGAGGGCCCGGACCGGGGAGCTGTTTTTT.

This chain connects TRBV6-2 or TRBV6-3 to TRBJ2-7; 13 bases line up with TRBD2. The germline CDR1 and CDR2 sequences are MNHEY and SVGEGT. Trimming took 6 bases from V and 8 from J; bases not matched to a gene: 7. The CDR3 has 14 amino acids. In DNA, the CDR3 is TGTGCCAGCAGCCCCGGACTAGCGGGAGCGAAGCAGTACTTC. As protein: CASSPGLAGAKQYF.

This clone was seen only a few times. The rearrangement links TRBV19 to TRBJ1-2, with 8 bases fitting TRBD1. The CDR3 contains 17 residues. The ends lost 5 bases at V and 4 bases at J; junction bases unmatched: 15. CDR1 and CDR2 from the germline V gene are LNHDA and SQIVND (reference sequence). This CDR3 reads CASSSPGTGVKGYGYTF. CDR3 nucleotide sequence: TGTGCCAGTAGTTCCCCCGGGACAGGCGTCAAGGGCTATGGCTACACCTTC.

This clone has only a few counts. This chain uses TRBV28 with TRBJ1-5; the match to TRBD1 covers 7 bases. Trimming took 5 bases from V and 4 from J; bases not matched to a gene: 8. Looked up from germline, CDR1 is MDHEN and CDR2 is SYDVKM. The length of the CDR3 is 15 residues. The DNA for the CDR3 is TGTGCCAGCAGTGCCTACAGGGGAAGGAATCAGCCCCAGCATTTT. This translates into CASSAYRGRNQPQHF.

The chain couples TRBV2 to TRBJ2-3; 9 bases match TRBD1. The CDR3 is 15 residues long. V shed 2 bases, J shed 4 bases, and the junction held 4 bases outside the gene matches. Germline V gene lookup returns CDR1 SNHLY and CDR2 FYNNEI. The CDR3 loop reads CASSEQGQGADTQYF. CDR3 DNA sequence: TGTGCCAGCAGTGAACAGGGACAGGGTGCAGATACGCAGTATTTT.

This clone was counted only a few times. The chain links TRBV6-2 or TRBV6-3 to TRBJ2-7; D might be TRBD2 (6 bases). CDR3 length: 14 residues. CDR1 and CDR2 from the germline V gene are MNHEY and SVGEGT. Trimming removed 4 bases at V and 2 bases at J, with 12 bases between. In nucleotides, the CDR3 is TGTGCCAGCAGTTCTAACCCGGGAGCCTACGAGCAGTACTTC. Translated, it gives CASSSNPGAYEQYF.

This clone was found once. CDR3 residues: CASSLLAGGPNEQFF. The CDR3 bases are TGTGCCAGCAGCCTTCTAGCGGGAGGGCCCAATGAGCAGTTCTTC. This chain uses TRBV7-6 with TRBJ2-1; 12 positions agree with TRBD2. The CDR3 extends over 15 amino acids. Per the germline V gene, CDR1 is SGHVS and CDR2 is FNYEAQ. V was clipped by 5 bases and J by 6 bases; unmatched bases: 5.

This clone turned up a few times. The chain combines TRBV7-2 with TRBJ2-5; 7 nucleotides agree with TRBD1. CDR1 is SGHTA and CDR2 is FQGNSA in the germline V gene. This CDR3 comprises 14 residues. With 2 bases clipped from V and 6 bases from J, the junction kept 6 bases outside the gene matches. As DNA, the CDR3 is TGTGCCAGCAGCTTAACGCCAGGGGGAAAGACCCAGTACTTC. Translated: CASSLTPGGKTQYF.